This TCR beta chain was sequenced for a study of T cell responses to AZD1222 COVID-19 vaccine. CDR3 length equals 13 residues. V shed 5 bases, J shed 3 bases, and the junction held 2 bases outside the gene matches. Germline V gene data show CDR1 as LGHDT and CDR2 as YNNKEL (reference sequence). Study results and caveats: Spike-specific TCR breadth and depth grew following two AZD1222 doses.

Note on this clone: Its antigen is not identified.

Data came from immunoSEQ multiplex PCR; TCRdb stores just in-frame clones and leaves some out. The repertoire has about 97,000 clones, about 88% of them found once; the top ten carry 2.5% to 3.5%. The sequencing here drew on peripheral blood, taken on day 0 of AZD1222 vaccination. This clonotype originated in an adult in good health. The chain recombines TRBV3-1 (or the pseudogene TRBV3-2) with TRBJ2-7, with TRBD1 matching over 9 bases. The CDR3 loop reads CASSYRGLYEQYF. The CDR3 coding sequence is TGTGCCAGCAGCTACAGGGGGCTCTACGAGCAGTACTTC.